Following are 4 T cell receptor beta chains from one sample sequenced in a study of cytomegalovirus exposure and HLA in healthy donors. Use of 60 Vbeta and 13 Jbeta primers characterized the PCR. Produced via immunoSEQ multiplex PCR; TCRdb's table is partial and in-frame only. Among under 150,000 clones listed, about 78% were seen once. The sample was PBMCs. Source of these receptors: a woman aged 30 to 39 in good health and CMV-seropositive.

The chain carries TRBV9 and TRBJ2-7, with 11 bases identical to TRBD1. The CDR3 consists of 15 residues. Germline trimming cut 4 bases from V and 3 bases from J; bases unmatched to any gene: 6. Looked up from germline, CDR1 is SGDLS and CDR2 is YYNGEE. CDR3 nucleotide sequence: TGTGCCAGCAGCCCGCGGACAGGGGGCTTCTACGAGCAGTACTTC. Its protein is CASSPRTGGFYEQYF.

V is TRBV10-3 and J is TRBJ2-3; TRBD2 matches 14 bases. Per germline, CDR1 ENHRY and CDR2 SYGVKD. This CDR3 contains 14 residues. V lost 10 bases, J lost 4 bases, and 4 bases stayed unmatched. The CDR3 loop is CATGTSGSSDTQYF. The DNA of the CDR3 is TGTGCCACGGGGACTAGCGGGAGTTCAGATACGCAGTATTTT.

The chain joins TRBV11-2 to TRBJ2-5, with D maybe TRBD2 (7 bases). The CDR3 is made up of 15 amino acids. CDR1 SGHAT and CDR2 FQNNGV come from the germline V gene. With 5 bases removed from V and 1 base from J, the gap between germline ends came to 14 bases. The CDR3 protein is CASSPGGGIQETQYF. The CDR3 coding sequence is TGTGCCAGCAGCCCGGGGGGCGGGATCCAAGAGACCCAGTACTTC.

This clone was seen a single time. The chain has TRBV5-1 and TRBJ2-7, with D tentatively TRBD1 (6 bases). The length of the CDR3 is 14 residues. Germline assignment: CDR1 SGHRS and CDR2 YFSETQ. Trimming took off 3 bases at V and 3 bases at J, with 13 bases between the two ends. CDR3 sequence (DNA): TGCGCCAGCAGCTCTTGGGGGCAGTTCTACGAGCAGTACTTC. Its protein is CASSSWGQFYEQYF.